The clone carrying this TCR beta chain showed up just once. J lost 4 bases, V lost 0 bases, and 4 bases had no gene match. The germline gives CDR1 SGHTS, CDR2 YDEGEE. The CDR3 length is 16 residues. The method was immunoSEQ multiplex PCR; TCRdb's version includes in-frame clones alone and lacks a portion of them. The repertoire holds more than 300,000 clones, with about 90% as singletons. Followed over time, Seattle patients had been enrolled while infection was active. This record belongs to a study of blood T cell repertoires in COVID-19. Study details: From T cells, B-cell-depleted T cells, or PBMCs came the material, which was cDNA or gDNA.

This TCR was recovered from a woman aged 45-59 years with COVID-19, enrolled during active disease. Sequenced sample: peripheral blood. The chain combines TRBV5-8 with TRBJ2-2, with 9 bases aligning to TRBD1. CDR3 sequence (DNA): TGTGCCAGCAGCTTGGACAGGGGGCAACGCACCGGGGAGCTGTTTTTT. Translation gives CASSLDRGQRTGELFF.